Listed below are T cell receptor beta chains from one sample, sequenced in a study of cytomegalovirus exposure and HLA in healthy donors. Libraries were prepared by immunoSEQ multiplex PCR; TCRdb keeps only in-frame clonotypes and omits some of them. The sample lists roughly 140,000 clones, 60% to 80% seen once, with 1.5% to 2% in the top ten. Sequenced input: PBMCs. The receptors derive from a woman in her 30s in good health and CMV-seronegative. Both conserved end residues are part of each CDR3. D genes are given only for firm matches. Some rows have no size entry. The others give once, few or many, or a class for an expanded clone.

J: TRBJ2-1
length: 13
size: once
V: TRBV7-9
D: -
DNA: TGTGCCAGCAGCCAGGCGGATACCGGGAAGGGGTTCTTC
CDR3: CASSQADTGKGFF

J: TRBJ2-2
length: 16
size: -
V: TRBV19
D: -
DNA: TGTGCCAGTAGTTCCGACAGGACAAAATTCGGCGGGGAGCTGTTTTTT
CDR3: CASSSDRTKFGGELFF

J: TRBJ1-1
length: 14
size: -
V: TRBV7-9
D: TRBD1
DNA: TGTGCCAGCAGCTTGGCAGACAGGGGGCACAAAGCTTTCTTT
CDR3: CASSLADRGHKAFF

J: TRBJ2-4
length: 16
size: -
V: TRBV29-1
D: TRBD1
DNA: TGCAGCGTTGACGGGACAGGGGCCGTTGGGAAAAACATTCAGTACTTC
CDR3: CSVDGTGAVGKNIQYF

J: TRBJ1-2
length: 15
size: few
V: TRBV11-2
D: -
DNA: TGTGCCAGCAGCTTGGGTCTCGGGGAGAGCTATGGCTACACCTTC
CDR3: CASSLGLGESYGYTF

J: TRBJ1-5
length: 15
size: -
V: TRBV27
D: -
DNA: TGTGCCAGCAGTTTATTGAGGGATAGGCGTCAGCCCCAGCATTTT
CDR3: CASSLLRDRRQPQHF

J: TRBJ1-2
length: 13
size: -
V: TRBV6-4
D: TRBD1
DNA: TGTGCCAGCAGTGCAGGGGGCTCATATGGCTACACCTTC
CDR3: CASSAGGSYGYTF

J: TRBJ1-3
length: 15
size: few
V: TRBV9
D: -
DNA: TGTGCCAGCAGCACCACGACAGACGCCGGAAACACCATATATTTT
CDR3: CASSTTTDAGNTIYF

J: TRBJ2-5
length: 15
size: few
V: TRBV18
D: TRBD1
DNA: TGTGCCAGCTCGCCCGACAGGGAAGGAAGAGAGACCCAGTACTTC
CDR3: CASSPDREGRETQYF

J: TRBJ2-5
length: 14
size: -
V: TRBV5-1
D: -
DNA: TGCGCCAGCAGCTCTGCTCTAGGGGATGAGACCCAGTACTTC
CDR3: CASSSALGDETQYF

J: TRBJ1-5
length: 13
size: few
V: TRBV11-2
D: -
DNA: TGTGCCAGCAGCATAGATAGGGGGTCGCCCCAGCATTTT
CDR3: CASSIDRGSPQHF

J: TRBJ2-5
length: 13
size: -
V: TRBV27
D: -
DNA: TGTGCCAGCAGCAGTAGGGGGAGAGAGACCCAGTACTTC
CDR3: CASSSRGRETQYF

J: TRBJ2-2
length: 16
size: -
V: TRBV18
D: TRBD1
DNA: TGTGCCAGCTCACGAGCCGGGACAGGGTTGTCCGGGGAGCTGTTTTTT
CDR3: CASSRAGTGLSGELFF

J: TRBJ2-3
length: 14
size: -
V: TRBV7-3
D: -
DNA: TGTGCCAGCAGCTTAGGGGGAGGGGGAGATACGCAGTATTTT
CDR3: CASSLGGGGDTQYF

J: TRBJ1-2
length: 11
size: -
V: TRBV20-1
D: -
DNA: TGCAGTGCTAGAGATCCGGCAGCGCACACCTTC
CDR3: CSARDPAAHTF

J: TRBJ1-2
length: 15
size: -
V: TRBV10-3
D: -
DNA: TGTGCCATCAGTGAGTCAGAAGGGGTCAACTATGGCTACACCTTC
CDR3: CAISESEGVNYGYTF

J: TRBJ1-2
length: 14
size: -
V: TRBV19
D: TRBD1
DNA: TGTGCCAGTAGTATAGGAGGGACAGCCTTCGATGTCACCTTC
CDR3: CASSIGGTAFDVTF

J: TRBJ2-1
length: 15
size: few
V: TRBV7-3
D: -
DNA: TGTGCCAGCAGCTTAGGGGCAGGGTCCTACAATGAGCAGTTCTTC
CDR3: CASSLGAGSYNEQFF

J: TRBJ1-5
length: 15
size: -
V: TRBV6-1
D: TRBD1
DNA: TGTGCCAGCAGTGTCGAGCAGGGGGCTCGACAGCCCCAGCATTTT
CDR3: CASSVEQGARQPQHF

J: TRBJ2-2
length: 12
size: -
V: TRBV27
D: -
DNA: TGTGCCAGCAGTTTAAGGCGGGGGGAGCTGTTTTTT
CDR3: CASSLRRGELFF

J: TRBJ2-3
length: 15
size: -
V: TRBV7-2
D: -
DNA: TGTGCCAGCAGCTCACAGGGTTCACGCACAGATACGCAGTATTTT
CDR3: CASSSQGSRTDTQYF

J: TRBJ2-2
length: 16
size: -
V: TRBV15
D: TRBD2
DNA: TGTGCCACCAGCAGGGGACTAGCGGGAGTGACCGGGGAGCTGTTTTTT
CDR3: CATSRGLAGVTGELFF

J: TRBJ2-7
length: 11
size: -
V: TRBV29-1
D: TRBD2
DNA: TGCAGCGCCTGGACTAGTGAAGAGCAGTACTTC
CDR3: CSAWTSEEQYF